This T cell receptor (beta chain) is from a study of OX40 agonist ivuxolimab in advanced cancers. Study as a whole: Three dose-escalation patients had partial responses: one with hepatocellular carcinoma and two with cutaneous melanoma.

TCRdb's copy holds only in-frame clones and misses some; the assay was immunoSEQ multiplex PCR. This table holds about 59,000 clones, over 75% found once. This CDR3 spans 19 amino acids. The germline gives CDR1 SGHTA, CDR2 FQGTGA. Remarks on this clone: The junction differs from germline at one of its ends, possibly a read error.

The sequence came from an adult with an advanced solid tumor such as melanoma, head and neck, liver or kidney cancer. Sequences were derived from CD4+ or CD8+ T cells sorted from blood, sampled in a trial of the OX40 agonist ivuxolimab. This chain links TRBV7-3 with TRBJ2-3; 16 bases fit TRBD2. The CDR3 loop is CASSLTGTSGRAGADTQYF. DNA for the CDR3: TGTGCCAGCAGCCTAACCGGGACTAGCGGGAGGGCCGGGGCAGATACGCAGTATTTT.